Below, 32 T cell receptor beta chains from the same sample are listed, as sequenced in a study of post-analysis software for immune sequencing data. General study points: Roughly five TRBV segments were more frequent in patients than controls; TRBV5-6, TRBV5-1 and TRBV20-1 belonged to this group.

TCR beta cDNA libraries had unique molecular identifiers. TCRdb called the PCR reads again in MiXCR, with one record for every CDR3 protein. There are about 820,000 distinct CDR3 sequences in the sample; approximately 57% occur only once, and around 4.5% lies in the top ten. Antigen specificity for these receptors is unknown. The sample consisted of blood. The receptors stem from a girl aged 5 to 17 with multiple sclerosis.

V is TRBV5-1 and J is TRBJ1-5; no firm D call. This CDR3 has 16 residues. CDR1 SGHRS and CDR2 YFSETQ come from the germline V gene. V gave up 0 bases and J gave up 2 bases, with 12 bases separating them. This CDR3 reads CASSLVPHSGNQPQHF. The CDR3 coding sequence is TGCGCCAGCAGCTTGGTCCCCCATTCGGGCAATCAGCCCCAGCATTTT.

This clonotype came up a few times. This sequence joins TRBV7-9 and TRBJ2-6, with D perhaps matching TRBD1 (6 bases). Between the trimmed V and J ends, which lost 6 bases and 0 bases, there was a span of 15 bases. This CDR3 spans 17 amino acids. CDR1 is SEHNR, CDR2 FQNEAQ, per germline (reference sequence). CDR3 nucleotide sequence: TGTGCCAGCAGGTCGGGCAGGGGAAGCTCTGGGGCCAACGTCCTGACTTTC. Protein: CASRSGRGSSGANVLTF.

This clonotype was seen a few times. The CDR3: CASSPRGLAAQETQYF. The CDR3 DNA is TGTGCCAGCTCACCGAGGGGACTAGCGGCCCAAGAGACCCAGTACTTC. The V and J genes are TRBV18 and TRBJ2-5; 11 nucleotides agree with TRBD2. V trimming: 3 bases; J trimming: 1 base; junction bases outside the gene matches: 4. Germline CDR1 KGHSH, CDR2 LQKENI. The CDR3 runs to 16 residues.

V is TRBV30 and J is TRBJ2-4; 8 positions match TRBD2. Matching the DNA end better, TRBJ2-5 makes the J call doubtful. The length of the CDR3 is 15 residues. Germline assignment: CDR1 GTSNPN and CDR2 SVGIG (reference sequence). The CDR3 DNA follows: TGTGCCTCCGGACGTACGGGGGGGCCGCTAGAGACCCAGTACTTC. This encodes CASGRTGGPLETQYF.

The rearrangement uses TRBV20-1 and TRBJ1-1; possible D gene TRBD1, 5 bases. Per the germline V gene, CDR1 is DFQATT and CDR2 is SNEGSKA (reference sequence). CDR3 length: 14 residues. V was pared by 6 bases and J by 3 bases, with 17 bases between. The CDR3, as DNA: TGCAGTGCCCCCCATGGGGCGGCGGACACTGAAGCTTTCTTT. Encoded protein: CSAPHGAADTEAFF.

The chain uses TRBV5-1 and TRBJ2-5, with D perhaps matching TRBD1 (7 bases). Looked up from germline, CDR1 is SGHRS and CDR2 is YFSETQ. This CDR3 is 14 amino acids long. V was trimmed by 4 bases and J by 4 bases, leaving 14 bases between them. The CDR3 DNA is TGCGCCAGCAGCAATAACAGGGGAGGAGAGACCCAGTACTTC. Translating it yields CASSNNRGGETQYF.

The genes are TRBV5-1 and TRBJ2-1, with 12 bases lining up with TRBD1. This CDR3 is built from 16 residues. Per the germline V gene, CDR1 is SGHRS and CDR2 is YFSETQ. The junction had 8 bases not matched to a gene; V was cut back by 4 bases and J by 6 bases. The CDR3 spells CASSLTGTGGFNEQFF. CDR3 DNA sequence: TGCGCCAGCAGCCTCACCGGGACAGGGGGCTTCAATGAGCAGTTCTTC.

This clonotype was found once. The CDR3 is CAILAGSNEQFF. Here the CDR3 DNA reads TGTGCCATACTAGCGGGATCCAATGAGCAGTTCTTC. The chain is built from TRBV11-1 and TRBJ2-1, with 10 nucleotides matching TRBD2. The trim removed 10 bases at V and 6 bases at J, leaving 3 bases unmatched. Germline V CDR1 and CDR2: SGHAT, FQDESV (reference sequence). The CDR3 has 12 amino acids. Drawing the rest from reference TRBV11-1 and TRBJ2-1, the complete variable domain is EAEVAQSPRYKITEKSQAVAFWCDPISGHATLYWYRQILGQGPELLVQFQDESVVDDSQLPKDRFSAERLKGVDSTLKIQPAELGDSAMYLCAILAGSNEQFFGPGTRLTVL.

CDR3 protein: CASSQDEGTGQDEQYF. The DNA of the CDR3 is TGTGCCAGCAGCCAAGATGAGGGGACAGGGCAGGACGAGCAGTACTTC. V and J are TRBV4-2 and TRBJ2-7; 9 bases fit TRBD1. The CDR3 consists of 16 residues. Germline CDR1 LGHNA, CDR2 YNFKEQ. V shed 0 bases and J 5 bases; nucleotides not matched to a gene: 8.

The V and J genes are TRBV6-5 and TRBJ2-1, with unresolved D. V gave up 0 bases and J gave up 5 bases, with 5 bases separating them. This CDR3 has 13 amino acids. The germline CDR1 and CDR2 sequences are MNHEY and SVGAGI. The CDR3 here is CASSYSIDNEQFF. The DNA of the CDR3 is TGTGCCAGCAGTTACTCGATAGACAATGAGCAGTTCTTC.

The chain combines TRBV9 with TRBJ2-2, with D uncertain. This CDR3 has 14 amino acids. Trimming stripped 0 bases from V and 2 bases from J, with 5 bases between. Germline V gene data show CDR1 as SGDLS and CDR2 as YYNGEE. Written as DNA, the CDR3 is TGTGCCAGCAGCGTAGTACCCAACACCGGGGAGCTGTTTTTT. It is translated as CASSVVPNTGELFF.

This chain links TRBV15 with TRBJ2-4; the D is unclear. The assigned J gene may be wrong: the sequence end matches TRBJ2-7 better. The germline V gene has CDR1 LNHNV and CDR2 YYDKDF (reference sequence). The CDR3 sequence is 14 residues long. The CDR3 DNA reads as TGTGCCACCAGCAGCGCCGGGTACTCCTACGAGCAGTACTTC. This translates into CATSSAGYSYEQYF.

This clonotype was counted only a few times. One end of the junction fails to match germline, which may point to a read error. The CDR3 nucleotides read TGTGCCAGCTCAGCAGGGGGCTATGACTACACCTTC. Its translation: CASSAGGYDYTF. This chain links TRBV18 with TRBJ1-2; TRBD1 matches at 8 bases. Germline CDR1 reads KGHSH; CDR2 reads LQKENI. The CDR3 is 12 amino acids.

The chain links TRBV4-2 to TRBJ2-3, with TRBD2 identical over 7 bases. The V gene's germline CDR1 is LGHNA and CDR2 YNFKEQ. V dropped 3 bases and J dropped 1; count of bases not matched to a gene: 10. CDR3 length: 17 residues. Written as DNA, the CDR3 is TGTGCCAGCAGCCAGGTCGGGACTACCTACCGCACAGATACGCAGTATTTT. Amino acid sequence: CASSQVGTTYRTDTQYF.

The J gene is TRBJ2-3, the V gene TRBV29-1, with TRBD2 matching 8 bases. The CDR3 contains 15 residues. The germline V gene encodes CDR1 SQVTM and CDR2 ANQGSEA. The V and J ends lost 6 bases and 5 bases, in that order; junction bases with no gene match: 13. Here the CDR3 DNA reads TGCAGCGTGGCGACTAGCGAGAGAGGCGGAGATACGCAGTATTTT. Translated: CSVATSERGGDTQYF.

V usage is TRBV5-1 and J usage is TRBJ2-1, with 11 nucleotides matching TRBD1. This CDR3 comprises 15 residues. J lost 7 bases, V lost 4 bases, and 7 bases had no gene match. Per the germline V gene, CDR1 is SGHRS and CDR2 is YFSETQ. This chain's CDR3 is CASSIGQGAQNEQFF. The CDR3 DNA is TGCGCCAGCAGCATCGGACAGGGGGCGCAGAATGAGCAGTTCTTC.

This clonotype appeared a single time. One end of the junction varies from germline; a read error may be responsible. The chain uses TRBV5-1 and TRBJ1-2; no reliable D call. The CDR3 runs 11 residues. Germline assignment: CDR1 SGHRS and CDR2 YFSETQ. The CDR3 spells CASIVAYGHTF. The CDR3 region has the DNA TGCGCCAGCATCGTGGCGTATGGCCACACCTTC.

CDR3 bases: TGTGCCAGCAGTCGCCGACAGTATAATTCACCCCTCCACTTT. Translated, it gives CASSRRQYNSPLHF. This sequence joins TRBV27 and TRBJ1-6; D may be TRBD1 (5 bases). The V end lost 5 bases, the J end lost 4 bases, and 9 bases lay between the germline ends. Germline CDR1 and CDR2: MNHEY and SMNVEV (reference sequence). The CDR3 runs to 14 residues.

The rearrangement links TRBV20-1 to TRBJ2-1; TRBD2 matches 10 bases. This CDR3 contains 15 residues. V was pared by 2 bases and J by 5 bases, with 6 bases of the junction left unmatched. Germline V gene sequence: CDR1 DFQATT, CDR2 SNEGSKA (reference sequence). CDR3 in DNA: TGCAGTGCTAGACTAGCGGGGGCTCGCCACAATGAGCAGTTCTTC. Protein sequence: CSARLAGARHNEQFF.

This clonotype was picked up many times. The V and J genes are TRBV28 and TRBJ2-1; perhaps TRBD2 as D (6 bases). The CDR3 has 16 amino acids. The V gene lost 1 base and the J gene lost 8 bases, with 18 bases spanning the gap. Per the germline V gene, CDR1 is MDHEN and CDR2 is SYDVKM. The CDR3 nucleotides are TGTGCCAGCAGTTTATTAGGGGAGGTAGATCGCGATGAGCAGTTCTTC. Amino acid sequence: CASSLLGEVDRDEQFF.

This sequence joins TRBV7-3 and TRBJ2-1; D is perhaps TRBD2 (5 bases). V was shortened by 5 bases and J by 10 bases, with 18 bases between the two germline ends. This CDR3 comprises 14 residues. Germline CDR1 SGHTA, CDR2 FQGTGA. Here the CDR3 DNA reads TGTGCCAGCAGCGTCGGAAGAGCGGCCGGCGAGCAGTTCTTC. Protein product: CASSVGRAAGEQFF.

This chain links TRBV20-1 with TRBJ1-1, with TRBD1 identical over 7 bases. Germline V CDR1 and CDR2: DFQATT, SNEGSKA (reference sequence). The CDR3 consists of 13 residues. V was clipped by 4 bases and J by 2 bases; unmatched bases: 4. The DNA of the CDR3 is TGCAGTGCTACAGGGGGAATTAACACTGAAGCTTTCTTT. It codes for CSATGGINTEAFF.

The gene calls are TRBV29-1 and TRBJ2-3; D is uncertain. Trimming removed 4 bases from V and 5 bases from J, with 7 bases in between. In germline, CDR1 is SQVTM, CDR2 ANQGSEA. CDR3 size: 11 residues. In DNA form, the CDR3 reads TGCAGCGTTGGCTTTCTAGATACGCAGTATTTT. Translated, it gives CSVGFLDTQYF.

This rearrangement joins TRBV29-1 to TRBJ2-4; possible D gene TRBD1, 6 bases. Germline-derived CDR1 and CDR2 are SQVTM and ANQGSEA. V lost 6 bases and J 1 base, leaving 16 bases between the germline ends. The CDR3 is made up of 15 amino acids. The CDR3 DNA sequence: TGCAGCGTAGCACAGGGAAACGCGGCCAAAAACATTCAGTACTTC. As protein: CSVAQGNAAKNIQYF.

The CDR3 DNA reads TGTGCCACCAGTGATCCAAGGACAGGGTCCACAGATACGCAGTATTTT. It codes for CATSDPRTGSTDTQYF. The chain recombines TRBV24-1 with TRBJ2-3; 8 positions match TRBD1. CDR1 KGHDR and CDR2 SFDVKD come from the germline V gene. With 3 bases clipped from V and 2 bases from J, the junction kept 6 bases outside the gene matches. The CDR3 consists of 16 residues.

The rearrangement joins TRBV20-1 to TRBJ1-1; 8 bases are shared with TRBD1. With 0 bases clipped from V and 5 bases from J, the junction kept 8 bases outside the gene matches. The CDR3 is made up of 15 amino acids. From germline, CDR1 is DFQATT and CDR2 SNEGSKA (reference sequence). The CDR3 protein is CSARDVGQGRTEAFF. The CDR3 nucleotides are TGCAGTGCTAGAGACGTCGGACAGGGTCGAACTGAAGCTTTCTTT.

This clonotype came up a few times. V gene TRBV29-1 combines with J gene TRBJ2-7, with D maybe TRBD2 (6 bases). This CDR3 has 12 amino acids. The V end was cut by 4 bases, the J end by 0 bases, with 7 bases between. Germline V gene lookup returns CDR1 SQVTM and CDR2 ANQGSEA. The CDR3 region is CSVASDSYEQYF. DNA for the CDR3: TGCAGCGTTGCTAGCGACTCCTACGAGCAGTACTTC.

V and J are TRBV4-2 and TRBJ1-2; the D is unclear. The germline V and J ends were trimmed by 0 bases and 4 bases, with 15 bases remaining between them. In germline, CDR1 is LGHNA, CDR2 YNFKEQ. This CDR3 region has 16 residues. The CDR3 region is CASSQDVRNLGYGYTF. CDR3 DNA sequence: TGTGCCAGCAGCCAAGATGTGCGTAATCTCGGCTATGGCTACACCTTC.

The J gene is TRBJ2-1, the V gene TRBV7-3, with 8 bases fitting TRBD1. CDR1 is SGHTA and CDR2 is FQGTGA in the germline V gene. The V gene end was trimmed by 4 bases and the J gene end by 5 bases; junction bases not matched to a gene: 10. This CDR3 spans 16 amino acids. CDR3 protein: CASSSHGQGWHNEQFF. The CDR3 DNA reads as TGTGCCAGCAGCTCCCACGGACAGGGTTGGCACAATGAGCAGTTCTTC.

This clonotype has only a few counts. The J gene is TRBJ2-2, the V gene TRBV9; no clear D gene. Germline V gene sequence: CDR1 SGDLS, CDR2 YYNGEE. The V end was cut by 2 bases, the J end by 4 bases, with 6 bases between. This CDR3 spans 13 amino acids. CDR3 sequence: CASSVIPTGELFF. For the CDR3, the DNA is TGTGCCAGCAGCGTTATCCCCACCGGGGAGCTGTTTTTT.

This clonotype has more than one count but fewer than ten. V and J are TRBV4-1 and TRBJ1-2; D is unclear. The CDR3 sequence is 13 residues long. In germline, CDR1 is MGHRA, CDR2 YSYEKL. Deletions cut 1 base from V and 3 bases from J, with 6 bases between. CDR3 DNA: TGCGCCAGCAGCCAAGGAGGCCACTATGGCTACACCTTC. Its translation is CASSQGGHYGYTF.

This clonotype was detected only a few times. The CDR3, as DNA: TGCGCCAGCAGCCAAGAAGGGGGAACGCGTTCACCCCTCCACTTT. Its protein product is CASSQEGGTRSPLHF. The V call is TRBV4-1, the J call TRBJ1-6; D may be TRBD1 (6 bases). V was cut by 0 bases and J by 9 bases, with 12 bases left in between. The V gene's germline CDR1 is MGHRA and CDR2 YSYEKL. This CDR3 comprises 15 residues.